This TCR beta chain was identified during a study of T cells in localized non-small cell lung cancer. Worth noting for this clone: Its specificity is not known.

This table comes from immunoSEQ multiplex PCR, and its TCRdb copy is limited to in-frame clones, with some not included. The table includes about 16,000 clones, around 89% detected once. Trimming stripped 4 bases from V and 2 bases from J, with 6 bases between. There are 12 residues in the CDR3. Germline V CDR1 and CDR2: SQVTM, ANQGSEA. Study-level findings and limits: Sequencing was limited to one tumor region, leaving the possibility of heterogeneity open. Highest T cell clonality was seen in uninvolved adjacent lung, surpassing that measured in tumor. Researchers found a median around 57 of the top 100 tumor clones in adjacent lung.

This sample comprised peripheral blood, obtained before any cancer treatment. This chain links TRBV29-1 with TRBJ1-5; D not resolved. The sequence was collected from a male donor at least 60 years old with stage II squamous cell lung carcinoma. The CDR3 nucleotides read TGCAGCGTTGGCGGTGGCAATCAGCCCCAGCATTTT. This encodes CSVGGGNQPQHF.